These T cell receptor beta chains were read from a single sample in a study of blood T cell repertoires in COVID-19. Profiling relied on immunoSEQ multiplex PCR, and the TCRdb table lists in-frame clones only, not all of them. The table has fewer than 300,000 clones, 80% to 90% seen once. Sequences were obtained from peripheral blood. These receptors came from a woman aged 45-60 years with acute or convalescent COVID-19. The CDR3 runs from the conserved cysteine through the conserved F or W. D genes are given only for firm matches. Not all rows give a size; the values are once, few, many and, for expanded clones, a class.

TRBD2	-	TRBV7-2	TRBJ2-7	TGTGCCAGCAGCATAGCCGGGGGGAGAGAGCAGTACTTC	CASSIAGGREQYF
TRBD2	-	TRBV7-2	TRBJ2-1	TGTGCCAGCAGCCTCCTGGGAGCGGGAGGGGATTACAATGAGCAGTTCTTC	CASSLLGAGGDYNEQFF
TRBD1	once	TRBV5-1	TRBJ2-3	TGCGCCAGCAGCCTGGGACAGGGCTCAGATACGCAGTATTTT	CASSLGQGSDTQYF
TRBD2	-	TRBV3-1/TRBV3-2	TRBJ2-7	TGTGCCAGCAGCGGACTAGCGGGGGATTGGGAGCAGTACTTC	CASSGLAGDWEQYF
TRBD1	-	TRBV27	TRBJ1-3	TGTGCCAGCAGTTTGGGCAGGGGGAACACCATATATTTT	CASSLGRGNTIYF
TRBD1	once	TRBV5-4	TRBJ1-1	TGTGCCAGCAGCTTGGAGACAGGGGGCAAGACTGAAGCTTTCTTT	CASSLETGGKTEAFF
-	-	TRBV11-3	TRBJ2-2	TGTGCCAGCAGCTTAGAATCACAGGCGACATCGTCCGGGGAGCTGTTTTTT	CASSLESQATSSGELFF
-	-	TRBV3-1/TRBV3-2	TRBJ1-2	TGTGCCAGCAGGAGGGGCGGGGACTATGGCTACACCTTC	CASRRGGDYGYTF
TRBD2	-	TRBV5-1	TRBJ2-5	TGCGCCAGCAGCGAACTAGCGGACCAAGAGACCCAGTACTTC	CASSELADQETQYF
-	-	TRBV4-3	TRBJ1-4	TGCGCCAGCAGCCAAGAGAATGGGGAGGATGAAAAACTGTTTTTT	CASSQENGEDEKLFF
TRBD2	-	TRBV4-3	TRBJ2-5	TGCGCCAGCAGCCAAGATTACCTAGCGGGAAGCGAGACCCAGTACTTC	CASSQDYLAGSETQYF
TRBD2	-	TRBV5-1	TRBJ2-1	TGCGCCAGCAGCCCTGGGATAGCGGGAGGTGGTGAGCAGTTCTTC	CASSPGIAGGGEQFF
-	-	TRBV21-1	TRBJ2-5	TGTGCCAGCAGCAAAACCCGAACTGACAGGAACCAAGAGACCCAGTACTTC	CASSKTRTDRNQETQYF
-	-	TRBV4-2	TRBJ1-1	TGTGCCAGCAGCCACAGATTAATAGGGGGACATCTGAACACTGAAGCTTTCTTT	CASSHRLIGGHLNTEAFF
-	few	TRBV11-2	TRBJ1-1	TGTGCCAGCAGCTTCGACAGGAGACGTGGAGCTTTCTTT	CASSFDRRRGAFF
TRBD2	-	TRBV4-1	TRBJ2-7	TGCGCCAGCAGCCCTCCGACGACTAGCGGGAGTCTCTACGAGCAGTACTTC	CASSPPTTSGSLYEQYF
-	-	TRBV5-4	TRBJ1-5	TGTGCCAGCAGCTTGGAGCAGGGTCGAGACCAGCCCCAGCATTTT	CASSLEQGRDQPQHF
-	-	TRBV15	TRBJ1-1	TGTGCCACCAGCAGAGATCGGGGGATTGACCCTGAAGCTTTCTTT	CATSRDRGIDPEAFF
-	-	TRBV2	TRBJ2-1	TGTGCCAGCAGTGTGGGGGGAGCGCCAAACTATGAGCAGTTCTTC	CASSVGGAPNYEQFF
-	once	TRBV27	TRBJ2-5	TGTGCCAGCAGCCGCCAAGAGACCCAGTACTTC	CASSRQETQYF
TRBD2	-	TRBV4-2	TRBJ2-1	TGTGCCAGCAGCCGCGGTCCGGGACTAGCCTACAATGAGCAGTTCTTC	CASSRGPGLAYNEQFF
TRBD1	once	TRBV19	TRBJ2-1	TGTGCCAGTTCCAGCGGGACAGGGGGATACAATGAGCAGTTCTTC	CASSSGTGGYNEQFF
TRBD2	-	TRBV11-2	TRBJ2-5	TGTGCCAGCAGCTTATTTATGGCGGGAGCAGAGACCCAGTACTTC	CASSLFMAGAETQYF
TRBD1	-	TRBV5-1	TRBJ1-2	TGCGCCAGCAGCGCGGGACAGCTTTCGGGCTACACCTTC	CASSAGQLSGYTF
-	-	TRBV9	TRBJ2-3	TGTGCCAGCAGCGCCGGGGGGCTAGCTGCTAGCACAGATACGCAGTATTTT	CASSAGGLAASTDTQYF
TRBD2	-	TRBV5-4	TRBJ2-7	TGTGCCAGCAGCCCACGACTAGCGGGAGTCAACGAGCAGTACTTC	CASSPRLAGVNEQYF
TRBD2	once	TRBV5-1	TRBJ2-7	TGCGCCAGCAGCTCGGCTAGCGGCTACGAGCAGTACTTC	CASSSASGYEQYF
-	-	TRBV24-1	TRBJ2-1	TGTGCCACCAGTGAGTTCGGGGTCTACAATGAGCAGTTCTTC	CATSEFGVYNEQFF
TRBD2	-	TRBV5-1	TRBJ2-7	TGCGCCAGCAGCGCTAGCGGCCCCTACGAGCAGTACTTC	CASSASGPYEQYF
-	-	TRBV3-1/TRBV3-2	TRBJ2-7	TGTGCCAGCAGCCTATTATCGGGAGAGGCCCCCTACGAGCAGTACTTC	CASSLLSGEAPYEQYF
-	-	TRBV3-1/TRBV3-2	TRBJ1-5	TGTGCCAGCAGCCAGATGGCCGACAATCAGCCCCAGCATTTT	CASSQMADNQPQHF
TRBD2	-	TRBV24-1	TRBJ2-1	TGTGCCACCAGTGACCCGACTAGCGGGAGCTATGAGCAGTTCTTC	CATSDPTSGSYEQFF
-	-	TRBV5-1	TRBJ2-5	TGCGCCAGCAGCCGATCCGGGACTCCGCGGGAGACCCAGTACTTC	CASSRSGTPRETQYF
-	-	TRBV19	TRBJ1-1	TGTGCCAGTAGTATAAGGGCAGGGGCGAACACTGAAGCTTTCTTT	CASSIRAGANTEAFF
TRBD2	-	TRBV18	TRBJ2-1	TGTGCCAGCTCAGAGACTAGCGGGAGCGCTGGTGAGCAGTTCTTC	CASSETSGSAGEQFF
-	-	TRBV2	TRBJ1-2	TGTGCCAGCAGTGGAACGCGGCGCTTTGGTGGCTACACCTTC	CASSGTRRFGGYTF
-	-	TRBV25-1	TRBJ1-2	TGTGCCAGCAGTGATTTTCAGGGGCGCATGTATGGCTACACCTTC	CASSDFQGRMYGYTF
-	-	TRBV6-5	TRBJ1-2	TGTGCCAGCAGTTACCGCGGGGCCGGATATGGCTACACCTTC	CASSYRGAGYGYTF
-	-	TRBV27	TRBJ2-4	TGTGCCAGCAGTTTCGGGGGACTAGCCAAAAACATTCAGTACTTC	CASSFGGLAKNIQYF
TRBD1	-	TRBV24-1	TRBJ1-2	TGTGCCACCAGTGACCAAAATCCGGGACAGAACTATGGCTACACCTTC	CATSDQNPGQNYGYTF
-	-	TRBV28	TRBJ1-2	TGTGCCAGCAGTTCGGGGGATAACTATGGCTACACCTTC	CASSSGDNYGYTF
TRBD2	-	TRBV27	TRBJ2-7	TGTGCCAGCAGTTTGTCAGGACTAGGCGAGCAGTACTTC	CASSLSGLGEQYF
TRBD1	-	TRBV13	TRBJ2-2	TGTGCCAGCAGCTATGGCCCCGGGACAGGGATAACCGGGGAGCTGTTTTTT	CASSYGPGTGITGELFF
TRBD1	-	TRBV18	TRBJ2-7	TGTGCCAGCTCGTTTGGGACAGGGGTACCCTACGAGCAGTACTTC	CASSFGTGVPYEQYF
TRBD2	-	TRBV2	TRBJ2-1	TGTGCCAGCAGTGAATGGGCGGGAGTCAACAATGAGCAGTTCTTC	CASSEWAGVNNEQFF
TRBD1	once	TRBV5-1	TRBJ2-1	TGCGCCAGCAGCACGCTGGGACAGGGAAGCTCCTACAATGAGCAGTTCTTC	CASSTLGQGSSYNEQFF
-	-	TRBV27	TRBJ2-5	TGTGCCAGCAGTTCCCTCCAGGGGTGGGAGACCCAGTACTTC	CASSSLQGWETQYF
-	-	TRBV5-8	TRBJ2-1	TGTGCCAGCAGCCGGGGAACTAACAATGAGCAGTTCTTC	CASSRGTNNEQFF
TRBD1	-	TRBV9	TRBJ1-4	TGTGCCAGCAGCGTCCTCTCGGGACAGGGGAAAGAAAAACTGTTTTTT	CASSVLSGQGKEKLFF
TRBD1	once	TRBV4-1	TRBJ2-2	TGCGCCAGCAGCCCCTGGACAGGGGAGAACACCGGGGAGCTGTTTTTT	CASSPWTGENTGELFF
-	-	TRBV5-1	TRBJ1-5	TGCGCCAGCAGCTCGGACATCGATCAGCCCCAGCATTTT	CASSSDIDQPQHF
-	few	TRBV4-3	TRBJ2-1	TGCGCCAGCAGCCGGGATGGACAGTACAATGAGCAGTTCTTC	CASSRDGQYNEQFF
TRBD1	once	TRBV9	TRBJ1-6	TGTGCCAGCAACTCCGGGACAGCTTTTTCACCCCTCCACTTT	CASNSGTAFSPLHF
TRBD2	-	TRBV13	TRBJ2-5	TGTGCCAGCAGATCTTCTCCGGGACTAGCGGGACCCAGGCAGTACTTC	CASRSSPGLAGPRQYF
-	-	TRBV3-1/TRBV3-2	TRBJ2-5	TGTGCCAGCAGCCAAGATCGGGAAGAGGACGAGACCCAGTACTTC	CASSQDREEDETQYF